Included here is one T cell receptor beta chain sequence, with context. Assay: immunoSEQ multiplex PCR; the TCRdb copy retains only in-frame clones and omits some. The sample has tens of thousands of clones; 86% are singletons. V lost 1 base and J 0 bases, leaving 9 bases between the germline ends. The CDR3 is 15 amino acids. The germline V gene has CDR1 MNHEY and CDR2 SMNVEV (reference sequence). This record comes from a study of OX40 agonist ivuxolimab in advanced cancers. Study-wide background: Each patient was given ivuxolimab into a vein every 2 weeks, at 0.01 to 10 mg/kg.

The receptor's source is an adult with an advanced solid tumor such as melanoma, head and neck, liver or kidney cancer. The rearrangement joins TRBV27 to TRBJ1-1; D remains unclear. The starting material was CD4+ or CD8+ T cells sorted from blood, obtained in a trial of the OX40 agonist ivuxolimab. CDR3 residues: CASSLFRAVNTEAFF. CDR3 in DNA: TGTGCCAGCAGTTTATTTAGGGCCGTGAACACTGAAGCTTTCTTT.